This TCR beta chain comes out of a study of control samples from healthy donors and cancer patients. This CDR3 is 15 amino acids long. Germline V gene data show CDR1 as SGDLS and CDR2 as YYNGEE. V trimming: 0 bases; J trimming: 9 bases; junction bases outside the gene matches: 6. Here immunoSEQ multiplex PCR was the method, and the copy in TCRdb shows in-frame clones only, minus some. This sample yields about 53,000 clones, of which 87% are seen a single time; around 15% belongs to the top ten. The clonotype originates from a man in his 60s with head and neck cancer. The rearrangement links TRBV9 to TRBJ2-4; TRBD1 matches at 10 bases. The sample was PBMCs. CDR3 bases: TGTGCCAGCAGCGTAGAGCCGGGACAGGGGATCATTCAGTACTTC. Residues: CASSVEPGQGIIQYF.